The T cell receptor beta chain described here comes from a study of blood T cell repertoires in COVID-19. The germline CDR1 and CDR2 sequences are MRHNA and SNTAGT. The CDR3 runs 15 residues. The V and J ends lost 6 bases and 3 bases respectively, with 18 bases between them. In the study's own analysis: Using reference gene primer amplification, nucleated cell counts were estimated. Generated by immunoSEQ multiplex PCR, the TCRdb table keeps only in-frame clones and is missing some. The V and J calls and the clone size are those of that table, but D and trimming were determined from the DNA. The sample contains roughly 260,000 clones, 90% to 95% of which appear only once. Participant ages covered about 18 to 89 years across about two dozen US areas. Clinical histories supplied by participants themselves formed the basis of cohort assignment.

The sequencing input was PBMCs or T cells enriched from blood (not recorded which). This sequence joins TRBV6-4 and TRBJ2-7; maybe TRBD1 (6 bases). This TCR was sampled from a human donor in a cohort exposed to, infected with or recovered from COVID-19 (not recorded which). The donor label of this sample is uncertain. The CDR3: CASSEQTGSLYEQYF. The CDR3 coding sequence is TGTGCCAGCAGCGAGCAGACAGGCTCCCTCTACGAGCAGTACTTC.